These 20 T cell receptor beta chains were all obtained from the same sample, sequenced in a study of blood T cell repertoires in COVID-19. Profiled with immunoSEQ multiplex PCR; TCRdb holds only in-frame clones, not every one. Among approximately 280,000 clones listed, roughly 85% were seen once. The sample consisted of PBMCs or T cells enriched from blood (not recorded which). All receptors come from a man in his forties or fifties who had been exposed to COVID-19.

The rearrangement uses TRBV2 and TRBJ2-7; 9 bases agree with TRBD2. Germline V gene lookup returns CDR1 SNHLY and CDR2 FYNNEI. The junction had 7 bases not matched to a gene; V was cut back by 8 bases and J by 2 bases. The CDR3 extends over 14 amino acids. CDR3 coding DNA: TGTGCCAGCCTCGTTAGCGGGAGAGCCTACGAGCAGTACTTC. Encoded protein: CASLVSGRAYEQYF.

The chain combines TRBV29-1 with TRBJ2-7, with D unclear. The germline V and J ends were trimmed by 4 bases and 0 bases, with 13 bases remaining between them. Germline V gene lookup returns CDR1 SQVTM and CDR2 ANQGSEA. The length of the CDR3 is 14 residues. The CDR3 protein is CSVAPGTSSYEQYF. CDR3 coding DNA: TGCAGCGTTGCGCCAGGAACCAGCTCCTACGAGCAGTACTTC.

This clone was detected only once. V gene TRBV9 combines with J gene TRBJ2-7; tentatively, D is TRBD2 (6 bases). The V end was cut by 0 bases, the J end by 4 bases, with 14 bases between. The CDR3 covers 15 residues. The germline V gene has CDR1 SGDLS and CDR2 YYNGEE. The CDR3 protein is CASSVAPGESYEQYF. The CDR3 DNA follows: TGTGCCAGCAGCGTAGCACCGGGGGAATCTTACGAGCAGTACTTC.

The V call is TRBV9, the J call TRBJ2-1; possibly TRBD2 for D (5 bases). CDR1 is SGDLS and CDR2 is YYNGEE in the germline V gene. The V gene lost 0 bases and the J gene lost 9 bases, with 16 bases spanning the gap. The CDR3 sequence is 15 residues long. The CDR3 bases are TGTGCCAGCAGCGTAGAGCCAGATCGGGGAGCTGAGCAGTTCTTC. Its translation: CASSVEPDRGAEQFF.

This clone was detected a few times. This sequence joins TRBV18 and TRBJ1-3; maybe TRBD1 (6 bases). Germline V gene data show CDR1 as KGHSH and CDR2 as LQKENI. The CDR3 is made up of 14 amino acids. V was trimmed by 6 bases and J by 0 bases, leaving 9 bases between them. CDR3 residues: CASSTDSSGNTIYF. In DNA form, the CDR3 reads TGTGCCAGCTCTACGGACAGCTCTGGAAACACCATATATTTT.

The chain joins TRBV7-9 to TRBJ2-2; 9 bases are shared with TRBD1. Germline loops: CDR1 SEHNR, CDR2 FQNEAQ (reference sequence). V trimming: 7 bases; J trimming: 6 bases; junction bases outside the gene matches: 12. The CDR3 runs to 16 residues. The CDR3 DNA reads TGTGCCAGCACTATTACAGGGGGCGCATTGTCCGGGGAGCTGTTTTTT. Amino acid sequence: CASTITGGALSGELFF.

The chain couples TRBV7-2 to TRBJ2-7; D is unresolved. The germline CDR1 and CDR2 sequences are SGHTA and FQGNSA. V was cut by 5 bases and J by 2 bases, with 10 bases left in between. CDR3 size: 13 residues. The chain's CDR3 is CASSPAQPYEQYF. In DNA form, the CDR3 reads TGTGCCAGCAGCCCAGCGCAGCCCTACGAGCAGTACTTC.

The chain has TRBV9 and TRBJ2-4; a possible D gene is TRBD1 (8 bases). Trimming shortened V by 4 bases and J by 6 bases, and 17 bases separated the two germline ends. This CDR3 has 15 amino acids. Germline CDR1 and CDR2: SGDLS and YYNGEE. The CDR3: CASSPQGGTGNIQYF. The CDR3 DNA follows: TGTGCCAGCAGCCCCCAGGGGGGGACAGGAAACATTCAGTACTTC. The variable domain in full, with the rest retrieved from reference TRBV9 and TRBJ2-4, is DSGVTQTPKHLITATGQRVTLRCSPRSGDLSVYWYQQSLDQGLQFLIQYYNGEERAKGNILERFSAQQFPDLHSELNLSSLELGDSALYFCASSPQGGTGNIQYFGAGTRLSVL.

V and J are TRBV6-5 and TRBJ2-2; the D gene is possibly TRBD1 (5 bases). The CDR3 consists of 14 residues. Deletions cut 7 bases from V and 2 bases from J, with 11 bases between. The germline V gene encodes CDR1 MNHEY and CDR2 SVGAGI. The CDR3 DNA is TGTGCCAGCAATGGACAAGCAAACACCGGGGAGCTGTTTTTT. Its protein is CASNGQANTGELFF.

The J gene is TRBJ1-5, the V gene TRBV30; D is perhaps TRBD1 (5 bases). CDR1 GTSNPN and CDR2 SVGIG come from the germline V gene (reference sequence). The CDR3 loop spans 13 amino acids. The CDR3, as DNA: TGTGCTTCGTCCGGGCGGGGGGACCAGCCCCAGCATTTT. Translation gives CASSGRGDQPQHF.

The rearrangement joins TRBV30 to TRBJ1-3; D gene ambiguous. The CDR3 is made up of 12 amino acids. Between the trimmed V and J ends, which lost 2 bases and 2 bases, there was a span of 4 bases. The germline gives CDR1 GTSNPN, CDR2 SVGIG (reference sequence). The CDR3 DNA reads as TGTGCCTGGAGTACAACTGGAAACACCATATATTTT. Encoded protein: CAWSTTGNTIYF.

J is TRBJ2-7 and V is TRBV29-1; 8 nucleotides align to TRBD1. CDR1 is SQVTM, CDR2 ANQGSEA, per germline. The CDR3 loop spans 14 amino acids. After removal of 4 bases from V and 1 base from J, the junction contained 6 bases not matched to a gene. The CDR3 DNA reads as TGCAGCGTTGGGGAGGACAGGGCATCCTACGAGCAGTACTTC. It encodes CSVGEDRASYEQYF.

The V and J genes are TRBV19 and TRBJ1-5, with TRBD1 matching 8 bases. Losses at the gene ends were 4 bases for V and 4 bases for J; bases not matched to a gene: 6. This CDR3 contains 15 residues. CDR1 LNHDA and CDR2 SQIVND come from the germline V gene (reference sequence). The chain's CDR3 is CASSTGTGKNQPQHF. In DNA, the CDR3 is TGTGCCAGTAGTACCGGGACAGGAAAAAATCAGCCCCAGCATTTT.

The chain joins TRBV5-4 to TRBJ2-1; 7 bases map to TRBD1. The CDR3 is made up of 13 amino acids. CDR1 and CDR2 from the germline V gene are SGHNT and YYREEE (reference sequence). V trimming: 4 bases; J trimming: 6 bases; junction bases outside the gene matches: 4. CDR3 loop: CASSSDRANEQFF. The DNA for the CDR3 is TGTGCCAGCAGCAGTGACAGGGCCAATGAGCAGTTCTTC.

A few counts support this clone. The V and J genes are TRBV3-1 (or the pseudogene TRBV3-2) and TRBJ2-3, with 11 nucleotides matching TRBD2. Germline V gene data show CDR1 as LGHDT and CDR2 as YNNKEL (reference sequence). Trimming removed 5 bases from V and 3 bases from J; junction bases left unmatched: 7. The CDR3 is made up of 16 amino acids. CDR3 sequence: CASSSTSGSNTDTQYF. The CDR3 DNA reads as TGTGCCAGCAGCTCCACTAGCGGGAGTAATACAGATACGCAGTATTTT.

This clone was detected once. This chain connects TRBV20-1 to TRBJ2-1, with no clear D. Germline-derived CDR1 and CDR2 are DFQATT and SNEGSKA (reference sequence). The ends were cut back, 4 bases at V and 7 bases at J, with 8 bases in the middle. The CDR3 has 11 residues. The CDR3 nucleotides read TGCAGTGCTAACCGCGGAAATGAGCAGTTCTTC. Its protein product is CSANRGNEQFF.

This sequence joins TRBV7-8 and TRBJ2-2; 9 nucleotides match TRBD2. The V and J ends lost 11 bases and 7 bases, in that order; junction bases with no gene match: 5. The germline V gene encodes CDR1 SGHVS and CDR2 FQNEAQ. CDR3 length: 12 residues. CDR3 loop: CAGREGYGELFF. The CDR3 DNA reads as TGTGCCGGGCGGGAGGGCTACGGGGAGCTGTTTTTT.

The V call is TRBV11-2, the J call TRBJ1-1; D is perhaps TRBD1 (6 bases). V was pared by 5 bases and J by 13 bases, with 23 bases between. CDR1 is SGHAT, CDR2 FQNNGV, per germline. This CDR3 comprises 14 residues. CDR3 nucleotide sequence: TGTGCCAGCAGCCGAAATCCTCAACAGGGTTTGGTTTTCTTT. This gives the protein CASSRNPQQGLVFF. The whole variable domain, remainder taken from reference TRBV11-2 and TRBJ1-1, is EAGVAQSPRYKIIEKRQSVAFWCNPISGHATLYWYQQILGQGPKLLIQFQNNGVVDDSQLPKDRFSAERLKGVDSTLKIQPAKLEDSAVYLCASSRNPQQGLVFFGQGTRLTVV.

CDR3 in amino acids: CAISGQGITEAFF. As DNA, the CDR3 is TGTGCCATCAGTGGACAGGGAATCACTGAAGCTTTCTTT. The chain couples TRBV10-3 to TRBJ1-1; TRBD1 matches at 7 bases. CDR1 and CDR2 (germline): ENHRY, SYGVKD. V gave up 4 bases and J gave up 4 bases; unmatched junction bases: 3. The CDR3 is 13 amino acids.

The CDR3 DNA reads TGTGCCAGCAGTACTACGGGGGTCAACACTGAAGCTTTCTTT. This translates into CASSTTGVNTEAFF. V usage is TRBV27 and J usage is TRBJ1-1, with D possibly TRBD1 on 5 matching bases. The CDR3 sequence is 14 residues long. Germline V gives CDR1 MNHEY, CDR2 SMNVEV (reference sequence). V lost 5 bases and J 2 bases, leaving 12 bases between the germline ends.